A single sample is the source of the 21 T cell receptor beta chains below, sequenced in a study of blood T cell repertoires in COVID-19. Libraries were prepared by immunoSEQ multiplex PCR; TCRdb keeps only in-frame clonotypes and omits some of them. Seen here are 250,000 to 300,000 clones, about 80% observed once, and the top ten hold over 3%. The sequencing sample was made of peripheral blood. Receptor source: a woman of 80 years or more with acute or convalescent COVID-19.

This clone was counted between two and nine times. The gene calls are TRBV25-1 and TRBJ1-3; D is undetermined. This CDR3 is built from 15 residues. V lost 2 bases to trimming and J lost 3 bases, with 11 bases between them. Germline V gives CDR1 MGHDK, CDR2 SYGVNS. CDR3 sequence reads: CASSEAGSIGNTIYF. CDR3 sequence (DNA): TGTGCCAGCAGTGAAGCGGGATCCATTGGAAACACCATATATTTT.

The J gene is TRBJ1-1, the V gene TRBV29-1, with TRBD1 matching over 11 bases. Germline CDR1 SQVTM, CDR2 ANQGSEA. V lost 4 bases and J lost 5; bases outside the gene matches: 9. This CDR3 is built from 15 residues. This CDR3 is CSVAAGGTGGTEAFF. CDR3 bases: TGCAGCGTTGCAGCTGGTGGGACAGGGGGGACTGAAGCTTTCTTT.

The chain employs TRBV19 and TRBJ2-3; TRBD2 agrees at 8 bases. The V gene's germline CDR1 is LNHDA and CDR2 SQIVND (reference sequence). The CDR3 consists of 13 residues. The ends lost 4 bases at V and 6 bases at J; junction bases unmatched: 3. The CDR3 loop is CASSTGGRDTQYF. For the CDR3, the DNA is TGTGCCAGTAGTACGGGGGGGCGGGATACGCAGTATTTT.

V gene TRBV6-5 combines with J gene TRBJ2-5; no clear D. CDR1 and CDR2 from the germline V gene are MNHEY and SVGAGI. CDR3 size: 13 residues. With 5 bases removed from V and 5 bases from J, the gap between germline ends came to 12 bases. Written as DNA, the CDR3 is TGTGCCAGCAGTCAGGCACGACGCGAGACCCAGTACTTC. It encodes CASSQARRETQYF.

V and J are TRBV5-4 and TRBJ2-2; 8 bases align to TRBD1. Trimming cost V 5 bases and J 6 bases; bases outside gene matches: 9. The germline gives CDR1 SGHNT, CDR2 YYREEE (reference sequence). The CDR3 has 15 amino acids. The DNA of the CDR3 is TGTGCCAGCAGTTATTCAGGGGGCGCTTCCGGGGAGCTGTTTTTT. Protein product: CASSYSGGASGELFF.

The V and J genes are TRBV9 and TRBJ1-5; D is uncertain. Germline-derived CDR1 and CDR2 are SGDLS and YYNGEE. The V end lost 3 bases, the J end lost 1 base, and 8 bases lay between the germline ends. The CDR3 totals 14 residues. CDR3 region: CASSAPGSNQPQHF. CDR3 DNA sequence: TGTGCCAGCAGCGCCCCCGGGAGCAATCAGCCCCAGCATTTT.

The chain carries TRBV19 and TRBJ1-2; D perhaps matches TRBD1 (5 bases). This CDR3 is built from 15 residues. The germline CDR1 and CDR2 sequences are LNHDA and SQIVND (reference sequence). V was trimmed by 5 bases and J by 6 bases, leaving 19 bases between them. CDR3 residues: CASSRGAGRSDGYTF. CDR3 DNA: TGTGCCAGTAGTCGAGGCGCGGGACGGAGCGATGGCTACACCTTC.

The chain couples TRBV19 to TRBJ2-2, with 8 bases lining up with TRBD2. CDR3 size: 16 residues. The trim removed 7 bases at V and 6 bases at J, leaving 13 bases unmatched. Germline CDR1 reads LNHDA; CDR2 reads SQIVND (reference sequence). CDR3 region: CASTIPFSGRAGELFF. CDR3 sequence (DNA): TGTGCCAGTACCATACCCTTCAGCGGGAGAGCCGGGGAGCTGTTTTTT.

The chain employs TRBV7-3 and TRBJ1-4; 7 bases align to TRBD1. The CDR3 is made up of 14 amino acids. The J segment lost 4 bases and the V segment lost 3 bases, leaving 2 bases of the junction unmatched. Germline V gene sequence: CDR1 SGHTA, CDR2 FQGTGA. Here the CDR3 DNA reads TGTGCCAGCAGCTTGAACAGGGGTAATGAAAAACTGTTTTTT. Translated, it gives CASSLNRGNEKLFF. The full variable domain, rest sourced from reference TRBV7-3 and TRBJ1-4, is GAGVSQTPSNKVTEKGKYVELRCDPISGHTALYWYRQSLGQGPEFLIYFQGTGAADDSGLPNDRFFAVRPEGSVSTLKIQRTERGDSAVYLCASSLNRGNEKLFFGSGTQLSVL.

V and J are TRBV7-8 and TRBJ1-6, with 8 bases matching TRBD1. CDR3 length: 15 amino acids. From germline, CDR1 is SGHVS and CDR2 FQNEAQ. V shed 1 base, J shed 6 bases, and the junction held 2 bases outside the gene matches. The CDR3 region has the DNA TGTGCCAGCAGCTTAGGGACAGGGATTAATTCACCCCTCCACTTT. Protein product: CASSLGTGINSPLHF.

The table lists this clone with a count of one. The chain employs TRBV4-1 and TRBJ2-1; perhaps TRBD2 as D (5 bases). The CDR3 is made up of 16 amino acids. V gave up 0 bases and J gave up 0 bases, with 9 bases separating them. Looked up from germline, CDR1 is MGHRA and CDR2 is YSYEKL. CDR3 in amino acids: CASSQDRGSSYNEQFF. The CDR3, as DNA: TGCGCCAGCAGCCAAGATCGGGGTAGCTCCTACAATGAGCAGTTCTTC.

This sequence joins TRBV5-6 and TRBJ1-2, with no clear D. V was clipped by 5 bases and J by 0 bases, with 17 bases between them. CDR1 is SGHDT and CDR2 is YYEEEE in the germline V gene. The CDR3 has 16 amino acids. The CDR3 nucleotides read TGTGCCAGCAGACCCCCCGGAGGGCCAGCTAACTATGGCTACACCTTC. As protein: CASRPPGGPANYGYTF.

About this clone: The sample holds other DNA sequences that translate to the same CDR3. The rearrangement joins TRBV11-2 to TRBJ1-2; 9 bases align to TRBD1. Trimming at V came to 3 bases and at J to 2 bases, leaving 1 base not matched to a gene. Germline-derived CDR1 and CDR2 are SGHAT and FQNNGV. This CDR3 is built from 14 residues. The CDR3 here is CASSLGQGNYGYTF. The CDR3 coding sequence is TGTGCCAGCAGCTTGGGACAGGGCAACTATGGCTACACCTTC.

This clone was counted a single time. The chain recombines TRBV5-1 with TRBJ1-4; possibly TRBD1 for D (6 bases). Germline V gene data show CDR1 as SGHRS and CDR2 as YFSETQ. The length of the CDR3 is 15 residues. V lost 0 bases and J 8 bases, leaving 14 bases between the germline ends. The CDR3 region has the DNA TGCGCCAGCAGCTTGGACGGGACAACGGTGGAAAAACTGTTTTTT. Translation: CASSLDGTTVEKLFF.

The J gene is TRBJ1-2, the V gene TRBV11-2; no clear D. Between the trimmed V and J ends, which lost 3 bases and 7 bases, there was a span of 12 bases. From germline, CDR1 is SGHAT and CDR2 FQNNGV. The length of the CDR3 is 13 residues. The CDR3 DNA sequence: TGTGCCAGCAGCTTCGGGGTGATGGGTGGCTACACCTTC. Its translation is CASSFGVMGGYTF.

V is TRBV5-1 and J is TRBJ2-7, with TRBD1 as a possible D gene (6 bases). Per the germline V gene, CDR1 is SGHRS and CDR2 is YFSETQ. V lost 5 bases and J 0 bases, leaving 18 bases between the germline ends. This CDR3 has 16 residues. The CDR3, as DNA: TGCGCCAGCAGTAAGGAAAACAGGGCAAGCTCCTACGAGCAGTACTTC. Protein: CASSKENRASSYEQYF.

The rearrangement links TRBV19 to TRBJ1-3; D perhaps matches TRBD1 (6 bases). There are 16 residues in the CDR3. Germline lookup yields CDR1 LNHDA and CDR2 SQIVND (reference sequence). V was cut by 3 bases and J by 0 bases, with 12 bases left in between. CDR3 loop: CASSIGTLFSGNTIYF. Here the CDR3 DNA reads TGTGCCAGTAGTATTGGGACATTGTTCTCTGGAAACACCATATATTTT.

The rearrangement links TRBV25-1 to TRBJ2-5; 7 bases align to TRBD1. Germline CDR1 reads MGHDK; CDR2 reads SYGVNS. This CDR3 comprises 14 residues. The junction had 0 bases not matched to a gene; V was cut back by 0 bases and J by 2 bases. Here the CDR3 DNA reads TGTGCCAGCAGTGAATACAGGGGGCAAGAGACCCAGTACTTC. Translating it yields CASSEYRGQETQYF.

The chain couples TRBV7-2 to TRBJ2-1; 9 nucleotides align to TRBD2. Germline trimming cut 5 bases from V and 7 bases from J; bases unmatched to any gene: 6. This CDR3 spans 14 amino acids. Germline CDR1 is SGHTA and CDR2 is FQGNSA. CDR3 sequence: CASSDSGSRNEQFF. DNA of the CDR3: TGTGCCAGCAGCGATAGCGGGAGCCGGAATGAGCAGTTCTTC.

As concerns this clone: This CDR3 is also generated by other DNA sequences in the sample. The chain carries TRBV12-5 and TRBJ1-5; D not certain. CDR1 LGHNT and CDR2 FRNRAP come from the germline V gene. The CDR3 spans 13 residues. The germline V and J ends were trimmed by 1 base and 4 bases, with 5 bases remaining between them. CDR3 protein: CASGLAGNQPQHF. The CDR3 DNA follows: TGTGCTAGTGGTTTGGCGGGAAATCAGCCCCAGCATTTT.

This rearrangement joins TRBV6-5 to TRBJ2-3, with D maybe TRBD2 (6 bases). With 0 bases removed from V and 1 base from J, the gap between germline ends came to 8 bases. The CDR3 has 15 amino acids. Looked up from germline, CDR1 is MNHEY and CDR2 is SVGAGI. The CDR3 protein is CASSYSPSGTDTQYF. For the CDR3, the DNA is TGTGCCAGCAGTTACTCGCCTAGCGGCACAGATACGCAGTATTTT.